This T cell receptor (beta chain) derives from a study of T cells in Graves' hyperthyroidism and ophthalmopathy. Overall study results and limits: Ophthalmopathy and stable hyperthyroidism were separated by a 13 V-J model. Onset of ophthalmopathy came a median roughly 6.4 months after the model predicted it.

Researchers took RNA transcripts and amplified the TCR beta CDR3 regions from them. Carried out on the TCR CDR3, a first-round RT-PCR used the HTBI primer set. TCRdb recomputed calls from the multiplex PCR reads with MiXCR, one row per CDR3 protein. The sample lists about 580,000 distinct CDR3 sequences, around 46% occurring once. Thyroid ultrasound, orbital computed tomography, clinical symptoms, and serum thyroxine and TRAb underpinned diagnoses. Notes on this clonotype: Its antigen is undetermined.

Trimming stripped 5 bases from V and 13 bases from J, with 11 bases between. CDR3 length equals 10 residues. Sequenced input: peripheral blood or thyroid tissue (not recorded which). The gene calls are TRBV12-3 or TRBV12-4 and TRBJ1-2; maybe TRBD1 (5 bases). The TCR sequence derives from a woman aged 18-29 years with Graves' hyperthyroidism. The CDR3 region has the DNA TGTGCCAGCAGTCCCGAGGGGAGCACCTTC. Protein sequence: CASSPEGSTF.